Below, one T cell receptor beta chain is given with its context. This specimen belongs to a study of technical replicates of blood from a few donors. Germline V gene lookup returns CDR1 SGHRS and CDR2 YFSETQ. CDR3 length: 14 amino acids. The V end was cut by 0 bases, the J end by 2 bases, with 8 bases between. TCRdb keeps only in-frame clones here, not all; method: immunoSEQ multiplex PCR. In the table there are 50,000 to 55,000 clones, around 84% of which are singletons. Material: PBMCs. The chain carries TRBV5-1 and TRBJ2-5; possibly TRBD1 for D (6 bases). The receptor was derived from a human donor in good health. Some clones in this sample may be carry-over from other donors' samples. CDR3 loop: CASSLGTGQETQYF. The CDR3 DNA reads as TGCGCCAGCAGCTTGGGAACAGGGCAAGAGACCCAGTACTTC.